Listed here are 25 T cell receptor beta chains from one sample, sequenced in a study of blood T cells in healthy people across ages. It was with a sample-barcoded 5' primer and a J-beta primer mix that a second PCR of roughly 7 to 11 cycles was run. TCRdb re-called the 5' RACE reads with MiXCR, one entry per CDR3 protein. Here the sample spans roughly 1,700,000 distinct CDR3 sequences, 28% being singletons. Sequencing used blood. The receptors stem from a woman aged 30 to 39 in good health.

The chain carries TRBV11-2 and TRBJ2-1; 7 positions match TRBD2. The CDR3 runs to 16 residues. With 3 bases clipped from V and 9 bases from J, the junction kept 14 bases outside the gene matches. Looked up from germline, CDR1 is SGHAT and CDR2 is FQNNGV. The CDR3 protein is CASSLMMGSGGGEQFF. In DNA, the CDR3 is TGTGCCAGCAGCTTGATGATGGGATCGGGGGGAGGTGAGCAGTTCTTC.

The sample holds many counts of this clonotype. The chain combines TRBV5-5 with TRBJ2-1; the match to TRBD2 covers 12 bases. The germline CDR1 and CDR2 sequences are SGHKS and YYEKEE (reference sequence). V shed 0 bases, J shed 14 bases, and the junction held 9 bases outside the gene matches. The CDR3 totals 15 residues. This CDR3 reads CASSLGPSGRALEFF. Here the CDR3 DNA reads TGTGCCAGCAGCTTGGGGCCTAGCGGGAGGGCTTTGGAGTTCTTC.

This clonotype was counted many times. The chain links TRBV5-1 to TRBJ2-3; TRBD2 aligns across 8 bases. J was trimmed by 6 bases and V by 7 bases; bases with no gene match: 10. This CDR3 contains 14 residues. CDR1 is SGHRS, CDR2 YFSETQ, per germline. CDR3 nucleotide sequence: TGCGCCAGCCGGACTAGCAGTCGACGGGATACGCAGTATTTT. Translated, it gives CASRTSSRRDTQYF.

The chain has TRBV7-2 and TRBJ2-5; 10 bases align to TRBD1. This CDR3 comprises 14 residues. In germline, CDR1 is SGHTA, CDR2 FQGNSA. V was clipped by 5 bases and J by 7 bases; unmatched bases: 7. The CDR3 spells CASSADRGRGTQYF. As DNA, the CDR3 is TGTGCCAGCAGCGCCGACAGGGGGCGGGGGACCCAGTACTTC.

The rearrangement links TRBV7-8 to TRBJ2-1; 7 positions match TRBD1. CDR3 length: 17 residues. Unmatched junction bases numbered 12, after V lost 5 bases and J lost 2 bases. Per germline, CDR1 SGHVS and CDR2 FQNEAQ. The CDR3 protein is CASSPRDRAVAYNEQFF. Here the CDR3 DNA reads TGTGCCAGCAGCCCACGAGACAGGGCCGTAGCCTACAATGAGCAGTTCTTC.

There are a few counts of this clonotype. This rearrangement joins TRBV12-5 to TRBJ2-1; D is possibly TRBD2 (6 bases). V lost 4 bases, J lost 6 bases, and 16 bases lay in between. The CDR3 runs to 15 residues. Germline V gene lookup returns CDR1 LGHNT and CDR2 FRNRAP. CDR3 sequence: CASGYGGGIGNEQFF. The CDR3 nucleotides read TGTGCTAGTGGTTACGGGGGTGGGATAGGCAATGAGCAGTTCTTC.

There are many counts of this clonotype. This sequence joins TRBV20-1 and TRBJ2-7; the D is unclear. CDR1 is DFQATT, CDR2 SNEGSKA, per germline (reference sequence). The CDR3 length is 12 residues. V lost 6 bases and J 3 bases, leaving 12 bases between the germline ends. The CDR3: CSATTNYYEQYF. The CDR3 coding sequence is TGCAGTGCAACTACGAACTACTACGAGCAGTACTTC.

This chain joins TRBV20-1 and TRBJ1-6; 9 positions agree with TRBD1. The germline CDR1 and CDR2 sequences are DFQATT and SNEGSKA (reference sequence). V shed 3 bases, J shed 1 base, and the junction held 13 bases outside the gene matches. The CDR3 is 19 amino acids. The CDR3 region has the DNA TGCAGTGCTAGTCTGGCTTGGGACAGGGACAAGTCCTATAATTCACCCCTCCACTTT. Its translation is CSASLAWDRDKSYNSPLHF.

There are a few counts of this clonotype. The chain joins TRBV29-1 to TRBJ1-1; 7 bases are a match to TRBD1. CDR3 size: 13 residues. The germline CDR1 and CDR2 sequences are SQVTM and ANQGSEA. V shed 8 bases, J shed 1 base, and the junction held 7 bases outside the gene matches. The CDR3 protein is CSHNRDRNTEAFF. CDR3 in DNA: TGCAGCCATAACCGGGACAGGAACACTGAAGCTTTCTTT.

Only a few counts were recorded for this clonotype. V and J are TRBV10-3 and TRBJ2-3; TRBD1 aligns across 7 bases. The J segment lost 5 bases and the V segment lost 1 base, leaving 0 bases of the junction unmatched. This CDR3 comprises 13 residues. The germline V gene has CDR1 ENHRY and CDR2 SYGVKD. CDR3 region: CAISEWTGDTQYF. CDR3 sequence (DNA): TGTGCCATCAGTGAGTGGACAGGAGATACGCAGTATTTT.

In its sample, this clonotype was seen a few times. The V call is TRBV20-1, the J call TRBJ1-5; tentatively, D is TRBD1 (5 bases). Germline V gene data show CDR1 as DFQATT and CDR2 as SNEGSKA (reference sequence). This CDR3 is 14 amino acids long. The V gene lost 7 bases and the J gene lost 2 bases, with 15 bases spanning the gap. CDR3 nucleotide sequence: TGCAGTGGGAGAAGGGGTGTTGGCAATCAGCCCCAGCATTTT. It codes for CSGRRGVGNQPQHF.

The chain combines TRBV20-1 with TRBJ2-5; D remains unclear. The J call is uncertain, as TRBJ2-7 better fits the DNA end. The germline gives CDR1 DFQATT, CDR2 SNEGSKA (reference sequence). CDR3 length equals 13 residues. CDR3 sequence (DNA): TGCAGTGCTAGGAAAGGGTATGACTACGAGCAGTACTTC. Translated, it gives CSARKGYDYEQYF.

There are a few counts of this clonotype. This chain connects TRBV29-1 to TRBJ2-1; 10 positions match TRBD1. This CDR3 region has 13 residues. Germline V gives CDR1 SQVTM, CDR2 ANQGSEA. J was trimmed by 5 bases and V by 6 bases; bases with no gene match: 4. The chain's CDR3 is CSVSGQGNNEQFF. CDR3 coding DNA: TGCAGCGTATCGGGACAGGGGAACAATGAGCAGTTCTTC.

About this clonotype itself: It may be a read error: a sequence one base away is much more abundant. The gene calls are TRBV28 and TRBJ2-4; D is unresolved. The assigned J gene may be wrong: the sequence end matches TRBJ2-7 better. Germline V gene lookup returns CDR1 MDHEN and CDR2 SYDVKM. The CDR3 sequence is 13 residues long. CDR3 nucleotide sequence: TGTGCCAGCAGTTTAACCATTCCCTACGAGCAGTACTTC. Translation: CASSLTIPYEQYF.

This clonotype showed up just a few times. The chain uses TRBV4-3 and TRBJ2-7; 10 bases line up with TRBD2. The germline CDR1 and CDR2 sequences are LGHNA and YSLEER. The CDR3 is 18 residues long. V was clipped by 2 bases and J by 5 bases; unmatched bases: 15. CDR3 sequence (DNA): TGCGCCAGCAGCCAATCCCGCCTAGCGGGAGCGCCGGGGAACGAGCAGTACTTC. Its translation: CASSQSRLAGAPGNEQYF.

At least ten counts were recorded for this clonotype. The V and J genes are TRBV6-1 and TRBJ2-7; TRBD2 is a possible D gene (5 bases). CDR3 size: 18 residues. Germline CDR1 and CDR2: MNHNS and SASEGT. V lost 10 bases and J 0 bases, leaving 28 bases between the germline ends. CDR3 in DNA: TGTGCCACCAACCGAGAGGGATACGCCGAACTTTTCTCCTACGAGCAGTACTTC. It is translated as CATNREGYAELFSYEQYF.

The V call is TRBV12-3 or TRBV12-4, the J call TRBJ1-5, with 10 bases lining up with TRBD1. The V segment lost 10 bases and the J segment 2 bases; nucleotides outside the gene matches: 5. This CDR3 has 14 residues. The CDR3 DNA follows: TGTGCCACGGGACAGGGGCTCGGCAATCAGCCCCAGCATTTT. It specifies CATGQGLGNQPQHF.

This chain connects TRBV3-1 to TRBJ1-6; possibly TRBD1 for D (6 bases). Germline CDR1 reads LGHDT; CDR2 reads YNNKEL (reference sequence). CDR3 length equals 14 residues. Deletions cut 5 bases from V and 12 bases from J, with 17 bases between. The CDR3 sequence: CASSDRGGNGPLHF. In DNA, the CDR3 is TGTGCCAGCAGCGATAGGGGGGGCAACGGACCCCTCCACTTT.

The V call is TRBV7-2, the J call TRBJ2-3; either TRBD1 or TRBD2 may supply D (5 bases each). The V end lost 1 base, the J end lost 5 bases, and 13 bases lay between the germline ends. The CDR3 runs to 15 residues. Germline CDR1 reads SGHTA; CDR2 reads FQGNSA. CDR3: CASSLVGGTRDTQYF. CDR3 sequence (DNA): TGTGCCAGCAGCTTAGTAGGTGGGACGAGAGATACGCAGTATTTT.

The chain carries TRBV27 and TRBJ2-1; no clear D. This CDR3 is 14 amino acids long. V lost 6 bases, J lost 2 bases, and 11 bases lay in between. Germline V lookup: CDR1 MNHEY, CDR2 SMNVEV (reference sequence). This CDR3 is CASRLGRTYNEQFF. The CDR3 DNA sequence: TGTGCCAGCAGGTTAGGTAGGACCTACAATGAGCAGTTCTTC.

The sample holds a few counts of this clonotype. V usage is TRBV15 and J usage is TRBJ2-5, with 13 bases that match TRBD2. This CDR3 contains 20 residues. Unmatched junction bases numbered 16, after V lost 0 bases and J lost 6 bases. Germline loops: CDR1 LNHNV, CDR2 YYDKDF (reference sequence). The CDR3 DNA follows: TGTGCCACCAGCAGAGACCACAGAGGACTAGCGGGGGCCTGGGGAAAGACCCAGTACTTC. Protein sequence: CATSRDHRGLAGAWGKTQYF.

This clonotype came up many times. The chain joins TRBV3-1 to TRBJ1-5, with 8 nucleotides matching TRBD1. The germline gives CDR1 LGHDT, CDR2 YNNKEL (reference sequence). J lost 8 bases, V lost 2 bases, and 5 bases had no gene match. This CDR3 comprises 14 residues. The CDR3 spells CASSQFDRGEPQHF. CDR3 DNA sequence: TGTGCCAGCAGCCAATTTGACAGGGGCGAGCCCCAGCATTTT.

For this clonotype: An end of the junction differs from the germline gene, which may be a read error. The chain is built from TRBV7-2 and TRBJ2-3; TRBD2 is a possible D gene (6 bases). Germline CDR1 is SGHTA and CDR2 is FQGNSA. The CDR3 has 15 residues. CDR3 sequence reads: CASSLRNGGMDTQYF. In DNA form, the CDR3 reads TGCGCCAGCAGCTTGCGTAATGGAGGGATGGATACGCAGTATTTT. Combining the CDR3 with reference TRBV7-2 and TRBJ2-3 gives the whole variable domain GAGVSQSPSNKVTEKGKDVELRCDPISGHTALYWYRQSLGQGLEFLIYFQGNSAPDKSGLPSDRFSAERTGGSVSTLTIQRTQQEDSAVYLCASSLRNGGMDTQYFGPGTRLTVL.

The chain joins TRBV11-2 to TRBJ2-5; TRBD2 aligns across 7 bases. Germline V gene lookup returns CDR1 SGHAT and CDR2 FQNNGV. The CDR3 sequence is 13 residues long. The V segment lost 0 bases and the J segment 13 bases; nucleotides outside the gene matches: 8. The CDR3 region is CASSLDPGGSAYF. The CDR3 nucleotides read TGTGCCAGCAGCTTAGATCCGGGCGGGAGTGCGTACTTC.

The gene calls are TRBV10-3 and TRBJ2-2; perhaps TRBD2 as D (5 bases). V lost 5 bases, J lost 2 bases, and 6 bases lay in between. The V gene's germline CDR1 is ENHRY and CDR2 SYGVKD. The CDR3 extends over 13 amino acids. DNA for the CDR3: TGTGCCATCAGTCGGGGTAACACCGGGGAGCTGTTTTTT. It codes for CAISRGNTGELFF.